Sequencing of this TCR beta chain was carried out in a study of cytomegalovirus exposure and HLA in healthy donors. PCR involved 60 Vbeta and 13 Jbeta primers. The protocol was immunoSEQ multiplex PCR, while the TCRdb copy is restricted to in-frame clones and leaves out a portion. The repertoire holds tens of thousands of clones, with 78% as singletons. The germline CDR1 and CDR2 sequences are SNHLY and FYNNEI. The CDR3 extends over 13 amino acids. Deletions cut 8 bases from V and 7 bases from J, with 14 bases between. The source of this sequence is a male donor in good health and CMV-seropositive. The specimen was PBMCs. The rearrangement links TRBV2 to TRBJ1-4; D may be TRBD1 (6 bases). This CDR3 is CASGSKGGEKLFF. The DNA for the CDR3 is TGTGCCAGCGGGTCGAAAGGGGGTGAAAAACTGTTTTTT.